Listed below are T cell receptor beta chains from one sample, sequenced in a study of Ad26.COV2.S vaccination and SARS-CoV-2 variants. The table came from immunoSEQ multiplex PCR; TCRdb's copy has only in-frame clones and leaves some out. The sample lists a few hundred thousand clones, around 92% seen once, with approximately 1.6% in the top ten. This material consisted of peripheral blood, taken in a trial of Ad26.COV2.S vaccine versus placebo. The source of these receptors is a person between 18 and 59 years old who received the Ad26.COV2.S COVID-19 vaccine or a placebo. The CDR3 runs from the conserved cysteine through the conserved F or W. The order of the fields is V gene, D gene, J gene, clone size, CDR3 DNA, CDR3 protein. A D gene is named only where the DNA matches it firmly. Clone size is not always given. Where it is, it says once, few, many or a class for expanded clones.

>TRBV9|-|TRBJ1-3|few
TGTGCCAGCAGCGAGGATTCAGGCTCTGGAAACACCATATATTTT
CASSEDSGSGNTIYF
>TRBV7-9|-|TRBJ1-1|-
TGTGCCAGCAGCTTCGGGACTGAAGCTTTCTTT
CASSFGTEAFF
>TRBV20-1|-|TRBJ1-1|-
TGCAGTGCTAGATGGGCTGAAGCTTTCTTT
CSARWAEAFF
>TRBV7-9|TRBD1|TRBJ1-5|-
TGTGCCAGCAGCTCCACGACAGGGGATCAGCCCCAGCATTTT
CASSSTTGDQPQHF
>TRBV19|-|TRBJ1-1|-
TGTGCCAGTAGTATCCCTGGGGCTACAGGGTATCGGAACACTGAAGCTTTCTTT
CASSIPGATGYRNTEAFF
>TRBV4-3|-|TRBJ2-7|-
TGCGCCAGCAGCCAAATGACAGTTGGTGCCTACGAGCAGTACTTC
CASSQMTVGAYEQYF
>TRBV5-1|-|TRBJ2-1|once
TGCGCCAGCAGCTTGGCCGAGGGTTACAATGAGCAGTTCTTC
CASSLAEGYNEQFF
>TRBV2|-|TRBJ2-1|-
TGTGCCAGCAGTGAGGTGGGGTACTCACAGGGCCCAGGGCCCGAGGGTGAGCAGTTCTTC
CASSEVGYSQGPGPEGEQFF
>TRBV4-3|TRBD2|TRBJ2-3|-
TGCGCCAGCAGCCAAGGGGCTAGCGGGGGGGTCTACGCGCAGTATTTT
CASSQGASGGVYAQYF
>TRBV4-1|-|TRBJ2-5|-
TGCGCCAGCAGCCGCTGGGGAAACGTGGTGTTGGGAGAGACCCAGTACTTC
CASSRWGNVVLGETQYF
>TRBV11-2|-|TRBJ1-3|-
TGTGCCAGCGCATGGGGTTACGGAAACACCATATATTTT
CASAWGYGNTIYF
>TRBV28|TRBD1|TRBJ1-5|-
TGTGCCAGCAGTCCCCCGACAGGGAATCAGCCCCAGCATTTT
CASSPPTGNQPQHF
>TRBV5-4|-|TRBJ2-7|-
TGTGCCAGCAGCGCTAGCCCCCCGCGGGAGCAGTACTTC
CASSASPPREQYF
>TRBV3-1/TRBV3-2|-|TRBJ2-3|-
TGTGCCAGCAGCCAAGTAGCGTTGGCCCTCGGCGCGCAGTATTTT
CASSQVALALGAQYF
>TRBV25-1|-|TRBJ1-5|-
TGTGCCAGCAGTGAATCTGGCAGGGGAATCAATCAGCCCCAGCATTTT
CASSESGRGINQPQHF
>TRBV3-1/TRBV3-2|-|TRBJ2-5|once
TGTGCCAGCAGCCTGTCCCGGGGGGCCCAAGAGACCCAGTACTTC
CASSLSRGAQETQYF
>TRBV15|TRBD1|TRBJ2-7|-
TGTGCCACCAGCCGGGACAGGAGCTCCTACGAGCAGTACTTC
CATSRDRSSYEQYF
>TRBV6-4|TRBD1|TRBJ2-3|once
TGTGCCAGCAGTGAGCTACGGACAGGCTGCACAGATACGCAGTATTTT
CASSELRTGCTDTQYF
>TRBV19|-|TRBJ2-1|-
TGTGCCAGTAGTTGGTCAGGCTACAATGAGCAGTTCTTC
CASSWSGYNEQFF
>TRBV5-6|-|TRBJ1-1|-
TGTGCCAGCAGCTTGGTTATGAACACTGAAGCTTTCTTT
CASSLVMNTEAFF
>TRBV11-2|TRBD2|TRBJ2-3|-
TGTGCCAGCAGCTTAGTGCCGGGACTAGCGCCAGATACGCAGTATTTT
CASSLVPGLAPDTQYF
>TRBV5-6|TRBD2|TRBJ2-3|-
TGTGCCAGCAGCACTAGCGGGGGGTGGAATACGCAGTATTTT
CASSTSGGWNTQYF
>TRBV6-6|TRBD2|TRBJ2-1|-
TGTGCCAGCAGTTACTCTGGGACTAGCGGTTCTGAGCAGTTCTTC
CASSYSGTSGSEQFF
>TRBV6-2/TRBV6-3|TRBD2|TRBJ2-3|-
TGTGCCAGCAGTTACCGGCTAGCGGGGACGGATACGCAGTATTTT
CASSYRLAGTDTQYF
>TRBV6-2/TRBV6-3|-|TRBJ1-5|-
TGTGCCAGCAGTTACTCCAGGGCCGACAATAGCAATCAGCCCCAGCATTTT
CASSYSRADNSNQPQHF
>TRBV15|-|TRBJ2-7|-
TGTGCCACCAGTCTCTCCCGTAATCAGTATTACGAGCAGTACTTC
CATSLSRNQYYEQYF
>TRBV12-3/TRBV12-4|-|TRBJ2-3|-
TGTGCCAGCAGTGGGGGATACACAGATACGCAGTATTTT
CASSGGYTDTQYF
>TRBV19|TRBD1|TRBJ1-5|few
TGTGCCAGTATCCCTCAGACAGGGCAAAATCAGCCCCAGCATTTT
CASIPQTGQNQPQHF
>TRBV3-1/TRBV3-2|TRBD1|TRBJ1-3|-
TGTGCCAGCAGCCAAGATCGACAGGGTACCATCTCTGGAAACACCATATATTTT
CASSQDRQGTISGNTIYF
>TRBV7-9|-|TRBJ2-7|once
TGTGCCAGCAGCGCGACAGGCTTAAAGGAAGAGCAGTACTTC
CASSATGLKEEQYF
>TRBV15|-|TRBJ2-5|-
TGTGCCACCACGGGAATTGAACACGTCCAAGAGACCCAGTACTTC
CATTGIEHVQETQYF
>TRBV6-5|-|TRBJ2-7|-
TGTGCCAGCAAAAATACCTACGAGCAGTACTTC
CASKNTYEQYF
>TRBV4-3|TRBD1|TRBJ2-2|-
TGCGCCAGCAGGACAGGGCACACCGGGGAGCTGTTTTTT
CASRTGHTGELFF
>TRBV29-1|-|TRBJ2-1|-
TGCAGCCTCTCGGAGAGGGGCGCCTACAATGAGCAGTTCTTC
CSLSERGAYNEQFF
>TRBV10-2|TRBD1|TRBJ1-5|once
TGCGCCAGCAGGGAGACAGGGGGAGGCAATCAGCCCCAGCATTTT
CASRETGGGNQPQHF
>TRBV19|-|TRBJ2-7|-
TGTGCCAGTAGCCCCGCGGTACAGGCCTACGAGCAGTACTTC
CASSPAVQAYEQYF
>TRBV7-2|TRBD2|TRBJ2-2|-
TGTGCCAGCAGCTTAGCGCGGGGGGGTCCGAACACCGGGGAGCTGTTTTTT
CASSLARGGPNTGELFF
>TRBV7-9|-|TRBJ2-5|-
TGTGCCAGCAGCGACAGAGAGACCCAGTACTTC
CASSDRETQYF
>TRBV4-1|-|TRBJ2-7|few
TGCGCCAGCAGCCAAGGCGTCGTAGGGACGGGAGAGCAGTACTTC
CASSQGVVGTGEQYF
>TRBV6-2/TRBV6-3|-|TRBJ1-1|-
TGTGCCAGCAGTTACTGGGACAAAAAGGGCTCTGAAGCTTTCTTT
CASSYWDKKGSEAFF
>TRBV25-1|TRBD1|TRBJ2-3|-
TGTGCCAGCAGTGCAATGGACAGGGAAGATGGCACAGATACGCAGTATTTT
CASSAMDREDGTDTQYF
>TRBV5-1|TRBD1|TRBJ1-2|-
TGCGCCAGCACGGACAGGGTGGGGGGCTACACCTTC
CASTDRVGGYTF
>TRBV28|-|TRBJ1-4|-
TGTGCCAGCAGTTTAGGCAGGCGCAAACTGTTTTTT
CASSLGRRKLFF
>TRBV19|TRBD2|TRBJ2-1|-
TGTGCCAGTACCTTGGGGGGGACCTACAATGAGCAGTTCTTC
CASTLGGTYNEQFF
>TRBV5-1|-|TRBJ2-3|-
TGCGCCAGCAGCTTGGGTAGCGCCTTGGGGTTTCCAGATACGCAGTATTTT
CASSLGSALGFPDTQYF
>TRBV7-9|TRBD1|TRBJ1-1|-
TGTGCCAGCAGCCGACCAGGGACAGCCGCGAACACTGAAGCTTTCTTT
CASSRPGTAANTEAFF
>TRBV4-3|-|TRBJ1-1|-
TGCGCCAGCAGCACACCCTCGGGGGGCTACACTGAAGCTTTCTTT
CASSTPSGGYTEAFF
>TRBV13|TRBD2|TRBJ2-5|-
TGTGCCAGCAGCTTAGCCTCTTGGACTAGCGGGGGCCAAGAGACCCAGTACTTC
CASSLASWTSGGQETQYF
>TRBV6-5|-|TRBJ1-1|-
TGTGCCAGCCACCTGTATGGGGGTTACACTGAAGCTTTCTTT
CASHLYGGYTEAFF
>TRBV7-2|-|TRBJ2-3|-
TGTGCCAGCAGCTTAGATGTTAGTGGCACAGATACGCAGTATTTT
CASSLDVSGTDTQYF
>TRBV4-3|-|TRBJ1-2|-
TGCGCCAGCAGCCAAGATAGAGGGGGATCCACCGGCTACACCTTC
CASSQDRGGSTGYTF
>TRBV5-6|TRBD1|TRBJ2-3|-
TGTGCCAGCAGCTTTCCCCTCGACAGGGCGAGCACAGATACGCAGTATTTT
CASSFPLDRASTDTQYF
>TRBV5-6|-|TRBJ1-5|-
TGTGCCAGCAGCTTGGGGGGTGCAGGCCAGCCCCAGCATTTT
CASSLGGAGQPQHF
>TRBV11-3|TRBD1|TRBJ2-3|-
TGTGCCAGCTCCAGGGGGAGAGATACGCAGTATTTT
CASSRGRDTQYF